Following are 17 T cell receptor beta chains from one sample sequenced in a study of cytomegalovirus exposure and HLA in healthy donors. Both 60 Vbeta primers and 13 Jbeta primers went into the PCR. The data were produced by immunoSEQ multiplex PCR, yet TCRdb's version contains in-frame clones alone and is incomplete. The data show about 160,000 clones, less than 90% seen once. Sequences were obtained from PBMCs. These receptors all stem from a man in his fifties or sixties in good health and CMV-seropositive.

This clone was observed a few times. The chain uses TRBV27 and TRBJ2-3; TRBD1 matches at 8 bases. The CDR3 is made up of 15 amino acids. The germline gives CDR1 MNHEY, CDR2 SMNVEV (reference sequence). V was clipped by 6 bases and J by 4 bases; unmatched bases: 9. CDR3 sequence reads: CASRDRASIADTQYF. The CDR3 DNA reads TGTGCCAGCAGGGACAGGGCTTCTATCGCAGATACGCAGTATTTT.

V and J are TRBV4-2 and TRBJ2-7; possibly TRBD1 for D (6 bases). The CDR3 is 15 residues long. Germline CDR1 and CDR2: LGHNA and YNFKEQ. The V end was cut by 1 base, the J end by 5 bases, with 15 bases between. The CDR3 reads CASSQGVARGNEQYF. The CDR3 bases are TGTGCCAGCAGCCAAGGAGTTGCCAGGGGCAACGAGCAGTACTTC.

V is TRBV7-8 and J is TRBJ2-5; tentatively, D is TRBD1 (6 bases). This CDR3 comprises 13 residues. The V gene lost 1 base and the J gene lost 3 bases, with 6 bases spanning the gap. CDR1 is SGHVS and CDR2 is FQNEAQ in the germline V gene. The CDR3 nucleotides read TGTGCCAGCAGCTTAGACAGGGAAGAGACCCAGTACTTC. Translating gives CASSLDREETQYF.

The chain combines TRBV5-4 with TRBJ2-3; maybe TRBD1 (5 bases). This CDR3 comprises 14 residues. The ends were cut back, 4 bases at V and 0 bases at J, with 9 bases in the middle. Germline CDR1 and CDR2: SGHNT and YYREEE (reference sequence). CDR3 sequence: CASSARQSTDTQYF. DNA for the CDR3: TGTGCCAGCAGCGCCCGACAGAGCACAGATACGCAGTATTTT. The full variable domain, in which reference TRBV5-4 and TRBJ2-3 provide the parts outside the CDR3, is ETGVTQSPTHLIKTRGQQVTLRCSSQSGHNTVSWYQQALGQGPQFIFQYYREEENGRGNFPPRFSGLQFPNYSSELNVNALELDDSALYLCASSARQSTDTQYFGPGTRLTVL.

The chain employs TRBV5-1 and TRBJ2-3; tentative D call: TRBD2 (5 bases). There are 13 residues in the CDR3. V lost 1 base, J lost 6 bases, and 9 bases lay in between. Per germline, CDR1 SGHRS and CDR2 YFSETQ. CDR3 in DNA: TGCGCCAGCAGCTTGTTTTCGGGGGATACGCAGTATTTT. Its protein product is CASSLFSGDTQYF.

J is TRBJ2-7 and V is TRBV18, with D uncertain. Deletions cut 5 bases from V and 6 bases from J, with 8 bases between. Germline V gives CDR1 KGHSH, CDR2 LQKENI. CDR3 length: 11 amino acids. CDR3 bases: TGTGCCAGCTCATCAAACTCCGAGCAGTACTTC. Residues: CASSSNSEQYF. Full variable domain (rest looked up from reference TRBV18 and TRBJ2-7): NAGVMQNPRHLVRRRGQEARLRCSPMKGHSHVYWYRQLPEEGLKFMVYLQKENIIDESGMPKERFSAEFPKEGPSILRIQQVVRGDSAAYFCASSSNSEQYFGPGTRLTVT.

The DNA of the CDR3 is TGTGCCAGCAGAAGACAGCTGCATCAGCCCCAGCATTTT. It specifies CASRRQLHQPQHF. This rearrangement joins TRBV6-5 to TRBJ1-5, with D perhaps TRBD1 (5 bases). Trimming removed 6 bases at V and 5 bases at J, with 11 bases between. The CDR3 length is 13 residues. CDR1 is MNHEY, CDR2 SVGAGI, per germline.

The rearrangement uses TRBV29-1 and TRBJ1-2; a possible D gene is TRBD1 (6 bases). Looked up from germline, CDR1 is SQVTM and CDR2 is ANQGSEA. The V end was cut by 6 bases, the J end by 3 bases, with 14 bases between. The CDR3 loop spans 13 amino acids. The CDR3 region has the DNA TGCAGCGTCCGACAGGAGAGATACTATGGCTACACCTTC. This gives the protein CSVRQERYYGYTF.

On this clone itself: This CDR3 is also generated by other DNA sequences in the sample. This sequence joins TRBV29-1 and TRBJ2-5; the match to TRBD1 covers 7 bases. CDR1 is SQVTM and CDR2 is ANQGSEA in the germline V gene. V was pared by 6 bases and J by 2 bases, with 0 bases of the junction left unmatched. The CDR3 totals 11 residues. The CDR3 protein is CSVGQQETQYF. The DNA of the CDR3 is TGCAGCGTGGGACAGCAAGAGACCCAGTACTTC.

This chain joins TRBV6-1 and TRBJ1-5, with D maybe TRBD1 (5 bases). Germline values: CDR1 MNHNS, CDR2 SASEGT. Trimming removed 6 bases from V and 5 bases from J, with 11 bases in between. The CDR3 has 13 residues. For the CDR3, the DNA is TGTGCCAGCAGAATAGGGGTGTATCAGCCCCAGCATTTT. Translating gives CASRIGVYQPQHF.

V is TRBV7-3 and J is TRBJ2-4; 9 nucleotides agree with TRBD1. The CDR3 is made up of 16 amino acids. Germline trimming cut 1 base from V and 4 bases from J; bases unmatched to any gene: 5. The germline CDR1 and CDR2 sequences are SGHTA and FQGTGA. CDR3 sequence: CASSLIRGTGKNIQYF. The CDR3 bases are TGTGCCAGCAGCTTAATTCGTGGGACAGGGAAAAACATTCAGTACTTC.

The V and J genes are TRBV5-6 and TRBJ2-7; 12 nucleotides line up with TRBD1. Germline-derived CDR1 and CDR2 are SGHDT and YYEEEE. V gave up 2 bases and J gave up 6 bases; unmatched junction bases: 3. The CDR3 consists of 14 residues. CDR3 residues: CASSFGTGGGEQYF. The CDR3 nucleotides read TGTGCCAGCAGCTTCGGGACAGGGGGCGGCGAGCAGTACTTC. The full variable domain, rest sourced from reference TRBV5-6 and TRBJ2-7, is DAGVTQSPTHLIKTRGQQVTLRCSPKSGHDTVSWYQQALGQGPQFIFQYYEEEERQRGNFPDRFSGHQFPNYSSELNVNALLLGDSALYLCASSFGTGGGEQYFGPGTRLTVT.

The J gene is TRBJ1-5, the V gene TRBV27, with D uncertain. Germline V gives CDR1 MNHEY, CDR2 SMNVEV (reference sequence). This CDR3 has 13 amino acids. V lost 3 bases and J lost 2, with 5 bases in between. The CDR3 sequence is CASSLAGNQPQHF. CDR3 nucleotides: TGTGCCAGCAGTTTGGCGGGCAATCAGCCCCAGCATTTT.

This clone was seen a few times. This chain joins TRBV2 and TRBJ2-7; D gene uncertain. Germline V gives CDR1 SNHLY, CDR2 FYNNEI. The CDR3 is 15 amino acids. V gave up 7 bases and J gave up 0 bases, with 16 bases separating them. The CDR3 DNA is TGTGCCAGCAATAACAGACCAGAAAGCTCCTACGAGCAGTACTTC. Protein product: CASNNRPESSYEQYF. The whole variable domain, remainder taken from reference TRBV2 and TRBJ2-7, is EPEVTQTPSHQVTQMGQEVILRCVPISNHLYFYWYRQILGQKVEFLVSFYNNEISEKSEIFDDQFSVERPDGSNFTLKIRSTKLEDSAMYFCASNNRPESSYEQYFGPGTRLTVT.

This chain links TRBV20-1 with TRBJ1-2; D ambiguous. The CDR3 extends over 10 amino acids. CDR1 is DFQATT, CDR2 SNEGSKA, per germline (reference sequence). Trimming stripped 6 bases from V and 0 bases from J, with 2 bases between. This chain's CDR3 is CSATNYGYTF. CDR3 coding DNA: TGCAGTGCCACTAACTATGGCTACACCTTC.

This clone was seen once. This rearrangement joins TRBV9 to TRBJ2-7; 10 bases are shared with TRBD1. CDR3 length equals 17 residues. Unmatched junction bases numbered 15, after V lost 4 bases and J lost 5 bases. Germline CDR1 reads SGDLS; CDR2 reads YYNGEE. CDR3 in amino acids: CASSPLTGGEIRDEQYF. The CDR3 bases are TGTGCCAGCAGCCCTCTGACAGGGGGCGAGATTAGGGACGAGCAGTACTTC.

The chain has TRBV28 and TRBJ2-7; 8 bases map to TRBD2. Germline V gene data show CDR1 as MDHEN and CDR2 as SYDVKM. V trimming: 8 bases; J trimming: 6 bases; junction bases outside the gene matches: 12. The CDR3 length is 14 residues. CDR3 sequence reads: CASFIAGGKSEQYF. In DNA, the CDR3 is TGTGCCAGCTTTATTGCGGGGGGCAAATCCGAGCAGTACTTC.